This T cell receptor beta chain stems from a study of blood T cell repertoires in COVID-19 (dated by TCRdb to between 2020 and 2021). With regard to the full study: The collaborator samples originated in the United States, Italy and Spain and spanned the acute and convalescent phases of COVID-19. The material from the prospective study consisted of cDNA or gDNA derived from T cells, B-cell-depleted T cells, or PBMCs. The dataset comprised deeply sampled blood TCRbeta repertoires from subjects exposed to, actively infected with, or recovered from COVID-19. The repertoires were made available in a free public database intended to serve as a resource for research on the immune response to SARS-CoV-2. The samples were drawn from two sources: the first 160 participants of the ongoing ImmuneRACE study, and fewer than 1,500 subjects contributed by 6 global collaborators. Sample metadata almost always included a de-identified subject ID, COVID-19 status, age in years and sex. Where available, HLA class I and class II types were obtained from metadata supplied by the sample provider rather than from assay-based typing. The paper as a whole reports these results and caveats: The amount of clinical and demographic metadata varied by source and participant and was provided uncurated.

This clone was seen only a few times. The target of this receptor is not known. Qualities for individual bases were not recorded, and no much larger clone is one base off. The immunoSEQ Assay, a bias-controlled multiplex PCR, was used to amplify TCRbeta CDR3 regions from genomic DNA. On the authors' methods: The number of nucleated cells in each sample was estimated by amplification of reference gene primers within the assay. Sequence reads were collapsed and filtered to measure the absolute abundance of every unique TCRbeta CDR3 rearrangement. For each sample, productive Simpson clonality was calculated as the square root of Simpson's diversity index across productive rearrangements. TCRdb stores this immuneACCESS table with in-frame sequences only. Part of the clones is absent; in the studies checked, under half of the shortfall reflects unresolved V genes, and no reason is known for the rest. From that table come the V and J calls and clone size; the DNA was used to work out D and trimming. For this sample there are about 270,000 clones; 85% to 90% appear just once. Clones ranked in the top ten supply approximately 12% of the sample.

The collaborating institutions used their own protocols to collect whole blood in K2EDTA tubes. For TCRbeta analysis, collaborators shipped samples in one of three forms: frozen whole blood, isolated PBMCs, or DNA extracted from either of those sample types. The cysteine opens and the phenylalanine closes a CDR3 of 11 amino acids. Just the 33-base CDR3 DNA is kept, in frame starting at base 1. V gives up 0 bases and J gives up 14 bases, and the segment between their germline ends measures 7 bases. CDR1 is given as MNHNY and CDR2 as SVGAGI, both from the germline V gene (reference sequence). Source material: peripheral blood. The chain employs TRBV6-6 and TRBJ1-4, and the D gene may be TRBD1, 6 bases matching. This receptor was obtained from a human donor in a cohort sampled during active COVID-19. The CDR3 here reads CASSYSGQLFF. The nucleotide sequence reads TGTGCCAGCAGTTACTCCGGACAGCTGTTTTTT.